This T cell receptor beta chain originates from a study of regulatory T cells in long-lasting Graves disease. Study at large: Newly diagnosed Graves' patients took antithyroid drugs under 3 months.

V lost 1 base and J 1 base, leaving 11 bases between the germline ends. Germline CDR1 reads SGHAT; CDR2 reads FQNNGV. The CDR3 is 15 amino acids. This clonotype was seen ten or more times. Time point meaning: newly diagnosed GD, antithyroid drugs for less than 3 months. Construction of the TCR library relied on RNA isolated from PBMCs. Construction of TCR beta libraries relied on iRepertoire HTBI primers and on Arm-PCR targeting CDR3 regions. A single record per CDR3 protein comes from TCRdb applying MiXCR to the multiplex PCR reads. The sample records under 500,000 distinct CDR3 sequences, over 15% being singletons. The same sample was also studied in work on T cells in Graves' hyperthyroidism and ophthalmopathy. That paper adds: Hyperthyroidism had been newly diagnosed in patients aged 18 to 65, and its duration was under 2 months. Blood also showed most of the thyroid clonotypes that were expanded above 0.001.

The source material was peripheral blood mononuclear cells (PBMCs), sampled at new diagnosis, from a patient treated with antithyroid drugs. This clonotype originated in a woman in her 30s with Graves disease. V usage is TRBV11-2 and J usage is TRBJ2-7; D unresolved. CDR3 nucleotides: TGTGCCAGCAGCTTAGTTCCGCAGCAATCCTACGAGCAGTACTTC. Protein: CASSLVPQQSYEQYF.